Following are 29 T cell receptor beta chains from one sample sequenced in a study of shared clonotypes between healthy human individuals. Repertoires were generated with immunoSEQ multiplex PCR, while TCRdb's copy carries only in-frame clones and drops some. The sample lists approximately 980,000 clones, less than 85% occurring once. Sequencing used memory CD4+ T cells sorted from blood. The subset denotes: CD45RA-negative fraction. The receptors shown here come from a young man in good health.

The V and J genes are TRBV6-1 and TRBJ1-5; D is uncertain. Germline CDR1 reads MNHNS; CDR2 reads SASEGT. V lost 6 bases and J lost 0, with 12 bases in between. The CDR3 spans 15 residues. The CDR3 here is CASSGSGGSNQPQHF. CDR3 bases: TGTGCCAGCAGCGGGAGCGGCGGTAGCAATCAGCCCCAGCATTTT.

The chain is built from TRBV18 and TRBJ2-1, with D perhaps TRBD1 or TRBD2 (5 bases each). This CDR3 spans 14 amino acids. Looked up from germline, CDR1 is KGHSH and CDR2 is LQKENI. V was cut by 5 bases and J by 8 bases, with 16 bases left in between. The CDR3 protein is CASSSLQRGDEQFF. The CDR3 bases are TGTGCCAGCTCATCGCTACAGAGAGGGGATGAGCAGTTCTTC.

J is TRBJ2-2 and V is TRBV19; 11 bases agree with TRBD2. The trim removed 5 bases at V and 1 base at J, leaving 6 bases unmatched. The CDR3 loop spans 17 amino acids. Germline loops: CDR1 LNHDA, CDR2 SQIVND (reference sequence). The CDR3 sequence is CASSSRLAGLNTGELFF. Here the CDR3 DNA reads TGTGCCAGTAGTTCCCGACTAGCGGGACTGAACACCGGGGAGCTGTTTTTT.

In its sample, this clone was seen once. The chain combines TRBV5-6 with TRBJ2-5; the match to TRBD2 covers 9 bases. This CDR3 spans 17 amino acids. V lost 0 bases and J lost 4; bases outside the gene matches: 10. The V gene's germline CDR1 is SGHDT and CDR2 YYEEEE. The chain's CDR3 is CASSLGWVSGRRETQYF. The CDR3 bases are TGTGCCAGCAGCTTGGGGTGGGTTAGCGGGAGAAGAGAGACCCAGTACTTC.

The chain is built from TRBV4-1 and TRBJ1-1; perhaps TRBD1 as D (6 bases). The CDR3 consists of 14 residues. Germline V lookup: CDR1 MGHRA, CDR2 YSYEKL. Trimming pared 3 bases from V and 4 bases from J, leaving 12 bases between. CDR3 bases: TGCGCCAGCAGCCACCTACAGGGACCCACTGAAGCTTTCTTT. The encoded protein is CASSHLQGPTEAFF.

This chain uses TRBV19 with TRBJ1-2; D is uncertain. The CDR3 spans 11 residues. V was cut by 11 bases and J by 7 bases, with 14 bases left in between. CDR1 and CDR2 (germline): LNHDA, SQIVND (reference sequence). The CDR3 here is CASKGSSGYTF. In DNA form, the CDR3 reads TGTGCCTCAAAGGGATCTTCTGGCTACACCTTC.

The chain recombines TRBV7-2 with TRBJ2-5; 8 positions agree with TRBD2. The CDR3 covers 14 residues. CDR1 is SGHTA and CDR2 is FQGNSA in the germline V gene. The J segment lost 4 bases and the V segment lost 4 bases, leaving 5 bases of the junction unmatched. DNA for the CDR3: TGTGCCAGCAGCTCCGGGAGGGCCCCAGAGACCCAGTACTTC. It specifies CASSSGRAPETQYF.

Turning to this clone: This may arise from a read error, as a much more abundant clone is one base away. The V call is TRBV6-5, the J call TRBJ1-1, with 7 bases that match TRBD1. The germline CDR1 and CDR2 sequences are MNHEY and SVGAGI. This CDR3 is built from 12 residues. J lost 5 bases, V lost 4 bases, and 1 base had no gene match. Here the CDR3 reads CASSFRGTEAFF. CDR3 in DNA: TGTGCCAGCAGTTTCAGGGGGACTGAAGCTTTCTTT.

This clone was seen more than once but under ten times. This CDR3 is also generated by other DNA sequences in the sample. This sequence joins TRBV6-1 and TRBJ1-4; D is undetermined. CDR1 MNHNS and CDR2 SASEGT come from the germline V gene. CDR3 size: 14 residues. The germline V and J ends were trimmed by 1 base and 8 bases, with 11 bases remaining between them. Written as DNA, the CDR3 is TGTGCCAGCAGTGAAGGGAGGCTTTGGGAAAAACTGTTTTTT. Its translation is CASSEGRLWEKLFF.

The CDR3 loop reads CASSLGYIREGAEAFF. DNA of the CDR3: TGTGCCAGCAGCCTAGGGTACATCCGGGAAGGAGCTGAAGCTTTCTTT. The chain recombines TRBV11-2 with TRBJ1-1; D unclear. Germline V CDR1 and CDR2: SGHAT, FQNNGV. This CDR3 is built from 16 residues. The V end lost 5 bases, the J end lost 6 bases, and 22 bases lay between the germline ends.

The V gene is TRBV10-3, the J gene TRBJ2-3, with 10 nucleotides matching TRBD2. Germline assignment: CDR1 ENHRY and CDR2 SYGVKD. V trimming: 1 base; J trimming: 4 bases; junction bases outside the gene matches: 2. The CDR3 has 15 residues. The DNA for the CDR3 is TGTGCCATCAGTGAGTTGGGACTAGCGTCAGATACGCAGTATTTT. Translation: CAISELGLASDTQYF.

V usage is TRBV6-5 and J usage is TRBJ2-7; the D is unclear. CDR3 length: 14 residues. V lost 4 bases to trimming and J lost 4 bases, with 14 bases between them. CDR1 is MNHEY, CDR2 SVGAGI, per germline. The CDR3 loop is CASSWAGNIYEQYF. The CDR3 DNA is TGTGCCAGCAGTTGGGCAGGAAACATTTACGAGCAGTACTTC.

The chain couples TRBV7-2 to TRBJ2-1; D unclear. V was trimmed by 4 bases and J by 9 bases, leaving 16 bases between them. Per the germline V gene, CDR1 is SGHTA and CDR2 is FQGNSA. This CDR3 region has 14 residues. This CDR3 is CASSWGTTSPEQFF. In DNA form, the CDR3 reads TGTGCCAGCAGCTGGGGAACTACCTCCCCTGAGCAGTTCTTC.

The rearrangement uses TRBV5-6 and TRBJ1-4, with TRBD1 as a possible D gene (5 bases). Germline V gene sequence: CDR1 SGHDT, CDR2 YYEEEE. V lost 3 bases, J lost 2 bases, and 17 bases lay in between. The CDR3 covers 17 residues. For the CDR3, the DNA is TGTGCCAGCAGCTCCGTTCTTAGGGGTTTCACTAATGAAAAACTGTTTTTT. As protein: CASSSVLRGFTNEKLFF.

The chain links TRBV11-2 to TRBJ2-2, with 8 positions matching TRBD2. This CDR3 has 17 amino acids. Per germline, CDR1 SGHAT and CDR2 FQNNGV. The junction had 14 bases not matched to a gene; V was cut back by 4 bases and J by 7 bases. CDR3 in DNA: TGTGCCAGCAGCTCCCGGGGGGGGTCCTTAACCCGCGGGGAGCTGTTTTTT. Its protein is CASSSRGGSLTRGELFF.

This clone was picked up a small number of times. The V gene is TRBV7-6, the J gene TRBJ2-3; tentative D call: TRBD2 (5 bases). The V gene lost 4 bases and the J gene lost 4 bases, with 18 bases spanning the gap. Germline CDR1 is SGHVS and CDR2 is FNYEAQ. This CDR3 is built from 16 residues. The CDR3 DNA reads TGTGCCAGCAGCTACCGAGCGGAGTCCGGGCCAGATACGCAGTATTTT. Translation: CASSYRAESGPDTQYF. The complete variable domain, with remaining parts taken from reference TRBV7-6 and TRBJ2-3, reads GAGVSQSPRYKVTKRGQDVALRCDPISGHVSLYWYRQALGQGPEFLTYFNYEAQQDKSGLPNDRFSAERPEGSISTLTIQRTEQRDSAMYRCASSYRAESGPDTQYFGPGTRLTVL.

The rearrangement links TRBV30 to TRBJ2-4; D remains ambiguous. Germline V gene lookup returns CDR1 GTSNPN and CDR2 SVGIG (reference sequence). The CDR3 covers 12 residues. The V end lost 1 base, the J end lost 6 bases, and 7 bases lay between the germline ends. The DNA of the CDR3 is TGTGCCTGGAGTGCCCTCGGAAACATTCAGTACTTC. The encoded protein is CAWSALGNIQYF. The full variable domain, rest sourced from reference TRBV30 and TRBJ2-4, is SQTIHQWPATLVQPVGSPLSLECTVEGTSNPNLYWYRQAAGRGLQLLFYSVGIGQISSEVPQNLSASRPQDRQFILSSKKLLLSDSGFYLCAWSALGNIQYFGAGTRLSVL.

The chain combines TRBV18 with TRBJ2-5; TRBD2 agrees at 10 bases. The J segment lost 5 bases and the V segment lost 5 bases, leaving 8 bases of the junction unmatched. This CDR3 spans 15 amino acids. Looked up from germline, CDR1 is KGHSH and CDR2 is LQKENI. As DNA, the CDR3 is TGTGCCAGCTCAACGAGCGGGAGGGCCTGGGAGACCCAGTACTTC. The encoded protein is CASSTSGRAWETQYF.

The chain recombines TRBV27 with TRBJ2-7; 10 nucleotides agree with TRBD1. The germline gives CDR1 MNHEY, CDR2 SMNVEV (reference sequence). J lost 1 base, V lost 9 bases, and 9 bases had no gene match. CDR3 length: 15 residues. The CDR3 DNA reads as TGTGCCAGTACCCCTGGGACAGGGGCATCCTACGAGCAGTACTTC. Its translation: CASTPGTGASYEQYF.

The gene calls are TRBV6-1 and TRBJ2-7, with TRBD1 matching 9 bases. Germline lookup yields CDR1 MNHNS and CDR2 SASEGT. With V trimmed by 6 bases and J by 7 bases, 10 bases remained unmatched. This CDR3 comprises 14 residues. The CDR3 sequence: CASRTGQGSGEQYF. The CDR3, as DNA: TGTGCCAGCAGGACGGGACAGGGCTCGGGGGAGCAGTACTTC.

The CDR3 loop reads CASSFRPGQTNYGYTF. In DNA form, the CDR3 reads TGTGCCAGCAGCTTCCGCCCGGGGCAAACTAACTATGGCTACACCTTC. The chain is built from TRBV11-2 and TRBJ1-2; D perhaps matches TRBD1 (5 bases). CDR3 length: 16 amino acids. Germline V gene lookup returns CDR1 SGHAT and CDR2 FQNNGV. V gave up 3 bases and J gave up 0 bases, with 14 bases separating them. Combining the CDR3 with reference TRBV11-2 and TRBJ1-2 gives the whole variable domain EAGVAQSPRYKIIEKRQSVAFWCNPISGHATLYWYQQILGQGPKLLIQFQNNGVVDDSQLPKDRFSAERLKGVDSTLKIQPAKLEDSAVYLCASSFRPGQTNYGYTFGSGTRLTVV.

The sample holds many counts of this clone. The CDR3 DNA follows: TGTGCCAGCAGTTACTCGGAAACACCTAACTATGGCTACACCTTC. Encoded protein: CASSYSETPNYGYTF. V and J are TRBV6-5 and TRBJ1-2, with no clear D. The CDR3 is made up of 15 amino acids. The V end lost 0 bases, the J end lost 0 bases, and 8 bases lay between the germline ends. Germline V gene lookup returns CDR1 MNHEY and CDR2 SVGAGI.

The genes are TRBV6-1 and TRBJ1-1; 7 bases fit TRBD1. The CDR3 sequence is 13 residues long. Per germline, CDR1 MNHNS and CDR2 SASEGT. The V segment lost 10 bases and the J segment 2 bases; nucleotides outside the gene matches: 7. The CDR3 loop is CATIRQGNTEAFF. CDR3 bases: TGTGCCACCATTAGACAGGGCAACACTGAAGCTTTCTTT.

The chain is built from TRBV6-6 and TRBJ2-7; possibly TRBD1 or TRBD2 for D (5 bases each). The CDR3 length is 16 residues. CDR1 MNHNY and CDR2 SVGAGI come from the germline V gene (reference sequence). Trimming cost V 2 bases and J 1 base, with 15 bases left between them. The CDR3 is CASSYGGTGPSYEQYF. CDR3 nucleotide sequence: TGTGCCAGCAGTTACGGGGGAACAGGCCCTTCCTACGAGCAGTACTTC.

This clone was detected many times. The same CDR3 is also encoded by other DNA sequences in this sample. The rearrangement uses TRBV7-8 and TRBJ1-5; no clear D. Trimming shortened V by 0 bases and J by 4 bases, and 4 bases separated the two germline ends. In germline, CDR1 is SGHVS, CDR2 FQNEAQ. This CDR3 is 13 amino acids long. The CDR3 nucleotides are TGTGCCAGCAGCTTAGCGAAAAATCAGCCCCAGCATTTT. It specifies CASSLAKNQPQHF.

The CDR3 DNA follows: TGTGCCAGCAGTGAAGCGCTGAGGGGATGGGGCAATCAGCCCCAGCATTTT. Its translation is CASSEALRGWGNQPQHF. V gene TRBV6-1 combines with J gene TRBJ1-5, with a weak D call TRBD1 (5 bases). This CDR3 is built from 17 residues. Between the trimmed V and J ends, which lost 0 bases and 2 bases, there was a span of 14 bases. Germline CDR1 and CDR2: MNHNS and SASEGT.

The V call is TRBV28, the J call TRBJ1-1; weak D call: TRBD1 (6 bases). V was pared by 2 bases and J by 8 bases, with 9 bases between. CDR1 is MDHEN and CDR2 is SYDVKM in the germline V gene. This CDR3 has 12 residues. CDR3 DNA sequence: TGTGCCAGCAGTTTAAGGGGGGGAGAAGCTTTCTTT. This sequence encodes CASSLRGGEAFF. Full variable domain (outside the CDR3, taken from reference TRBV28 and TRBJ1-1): DVKVTQSSRYLVKRTGEKVFLECVQDMDHENMFWYRQDPGLGLRLIYFSYDVKMKEKGDIPEGYSVSREKKERFSLILESASTNQTSMYLCASSLRGGEAFFGQGTRLTVV.

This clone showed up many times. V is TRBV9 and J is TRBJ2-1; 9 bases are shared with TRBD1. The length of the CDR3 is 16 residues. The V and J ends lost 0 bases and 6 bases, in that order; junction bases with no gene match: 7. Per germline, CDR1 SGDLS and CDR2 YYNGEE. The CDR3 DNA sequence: TGTGCCAGCAGCGTAGGGCGTGTACAGGGGGCCAATGAGCAGTTCTTC. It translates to CASSVGRVQGANEQFF.

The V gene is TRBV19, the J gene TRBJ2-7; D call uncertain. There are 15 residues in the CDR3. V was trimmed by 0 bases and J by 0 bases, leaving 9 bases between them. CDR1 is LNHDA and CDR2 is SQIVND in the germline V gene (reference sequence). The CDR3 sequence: CASSIDSQSSYEQYF. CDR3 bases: TGTGCCAGTAGTATAGACAGCCAGAGCTCCTACGAGCAGTACTTC.